One and the same sample provided the 7 T cell receptor beta chains below, sequenced in a study of beta chain features in type 1 diabetes. TCRB transcripts that were expressed got sequenced, as all of the isolated RNA had been reverse transcribed. Profiling relied on immunoSEQ multiplex PCR, and the TCRdb table lists in-frame clones only, not all of them. Of some 240,000 clones listed, approximately 11% are singletons. Sequenced input: central memory CD4+ T cells from blood. The receptors here all came from a young man in good health.

This clone has a count of ten or more. The chain combines TRBV28 with TRBJ1-5; 10 nucleotides match TRBD1. This CDR3 region has 17 residues. The ends lost 5 bases at V and 7 bases at J; junction bases unmatched: 14. Germline CDR1 MDHEN, CDR2 SYDVKM. The CDR3 DNA sequence: TGTGCCAGCAGTACCCGGGACAGGGGATTGGTAGGCCAGCCCCAGCATTTT. It specifies CASSTRDRGLVGQPQHF.

This chain links TRBV6-5 with TRBJ2-5; D might be TRBD1 (7 bases). The CDR3 runs to 13 residues. V dropped 6 bases and J dropped 9 bases, with 17 bases sitting between them. Germline loops: CDR1 MNHEY, CDR2 SVGAGI. This CDR3 reads CASSPLTGEAQYF. The CDR3 nucleotides read TGTGCCAGCAGCCCTCTAACAGGGGAGGCCCAGTACTTC.

The gene calls are TRBV29-1 and TRBJ1-1, with a possible D match to TRBD1 (6 bases). Trimming shortened V by 7 bases and J by 1 base, and 16 bases separated the two germline ends. CDR1 and CDR2 (germline): SQVTM, ANQGSEA. The CDR3 runs to 14 residues. CDR3 protein: CSAMKTGGNTEAFF. The CDR3 DNA follows: TGCAGCGCTATGAAGACAGGAGGGAACACTGAAGCTTTCTTT.

As regards this clone: Sequence at one end of the junction differs from germline and may be a read error. This sequence joins TRBV30 and TRBJ1-5; no reliable D call. The CDR3 has 12 amino acids. CDR1 GTSNPN and CDR2 SVGIG come from the germline V gene (reference sequence). CDR3 region: CALSAESQPQHF. The CDR3 DNA reads TGTGCCTTGAGTGCAGAAAGTCAGCCCCAGCATTTT.

The rearrangement links TRBV6-1 to TRBJ1-4; TRBD1 is a possible D gene (6 bases). This CDR3 spans 15 amino acids. The V and J ends lost 5 bases and 5 bases respectively, with 15 bases between them. CDR1 MNHNS and CDR2 SASEGT come from the germline V gene. The CDR3 reads CASSQIRDTNEKLFF. The CDR3 DNA follows: TGTGCCAGCAGTCAAATCCGGGACACAAATGAAAAACTGTTTTTT.

This clone showed up many times. The chain combines TRBV25-1 with TRBJ2-4; D ambiguous. Looked up from germline, CDR1 is MGHDK and CDR2 is SYGVNS. The length of the CDR3 is 16 residues. V lost 1 base and J 5 bases, leaving 15 bases between the germline ends. The CDR3 loop is CASSELNGDNENIQYF. CDR3 coding DNA: TGTGCCAGCAGTGAATTGAACGGTGACAACGAAAACATTCAGTACTTC. The variable domain in full, completed from reference TRBV25-1 and TRBJ2-4, reads EADIYQTPRYLVIGTGKKITLECSQTMGHDKMYWYQQDPGMELHLIHYSYGVNSTEKGDLSSESTVSRIRTEHFPLTLESARPSHTSQYLCASSELNGDNENIQYFGAGTRLSVL.

The gene calls are TRBV29-1 and TRBJ1-2; 11 bases are shared with TRBD1. Germline V lookup: CDR1 SQVTM, CDR2 ANQGSEA. V lost 0 bases, J lost 2 bases, and 5 bases stayed unmatched. This CDR3 is 16 amino acids long. CDR3: CSVEDRGTGGNYGYTF. CDR3 sequence (DNA): TGCAGCGTTGAAGATAGGGGGACAGGGGGAAACTATGGCTACACCTTC. Looking up the rest from reference TRBV29-1 and TRBJ1-2 gives the full variable domain: SAVISQKPSRDICQRGTSLTIQCQVDSQVTMMFWYRQQPGQSLTLIATANQGSEATYESGFVIDKFPISRPNLTFSTLTVSNMSPEDSSIYLCSVEDRGTGGNYGYTFGSGTRLTVV.